This T cell receptor (beta chain) comes out of a study of cytomegalovirus exposure and HLA in healthy donors. Findings and caveats of the study: In a later analysis, TCR beta V- and J-gene trimming was associated with a missense DCLRE1C variant. It was likely that a cluster of highly shared sequence variants was a sequencing artifact. It was in a later analysis that TCR association rates were seen to vary by HLA locus, highest for DRB1 and lowest for HLA-C.

V lost 0 bases and J lost 3; bases outside the gene matches: 1. Germline loops: CDR1 KGHSH, CDR2 LQKENI. This CDR3 is 15 amino acids long. As to this clone: Antigen unknown.

PCR used 60 Vbeta primers and 13 Jbeta primers. Using immunoSEQ multiplex PCR, the repertoire was profiled, and TCRdb retains in-frame clones only, with some absent. The sample contains more than 60,000 clones, around 80% of which appear only once. This receptor was obtained from a man between 65 and 85 years old in good health and CMV-seropositive. The sample was PBMCs. The chain employs TRBV18 and TRBJ1-2, with 10 bases matching TRBD1. The CDR3 protein is CASSPPTGGDYGYTF. DNA of the CDR3: TGTGCCAGCTCACCACCGACAGGGGGCGACTATGGCTACACCTTC.